These 22 T cell receptor beta chains were all obtained from the same sample, sequenced in a study of cytomegalovirus exposure and HLA in healthy donors. Here immunoSEQ multiplex PCR was the method, and the copy in TCRdb shows in-frame clones only, minus some. The table lists more than 300,000 clones, just over 85% of them singletons. The sequencing sample was made of PBMCs. The receptors originated from a woman in her late teens or twenties in good health and CMV-seronegative.

For this clone: Its ends do not fully match the called genes, so a read error is possible. The genes are TRBV5-6 and TRBJ1-6, with a possible D match to TRBD1 (5 bases). Germline values: CDR1 SGHDT, CDR2 YYEEEE. The CDR3 runs 17 residues. The CDR3 DNA sequence: TGTGCCAGCACTTCAACCCGCCGACAGTCCTATGATTCACCCCTCCACTTT. It is translated as CASTSTRRQSYDSPLHF.

The V and J genes are TRBV11-2 and TRBJ1-1; the D is unclear. Germline CDR1 is SGHAT and CDR2 is FQNNGV. This CDR3 is built from 14 residues. Trimming removed 5 bases at V and 3 bases at J, with 13 bases between. CDR3 in DNA: TGTGCCAGCAGCCCCGGGATTTCCTACACTGAAGCTTTCTTT. It encodes CASSPGISYTEAFF.

The chain recombines TRBV19 with TRBJ1-5, with 7 bases fitting TRBD1. V shed 6 bases, J shed 0 bases, and the junction held 8 bases outside the gene matches. This CDR3 spans 16 amino acids. From germline, CDR1 is LNHDA and CDR2 SQIVND (reference sequence). Here the CDR3 reads CASSRDRVSSNQPQHF. The CDR3 DNA sequence: TGTGCCAGTAGCCGCGACAGGGTGTCTAGCAATCAGCCCCAGCATTTT.

The chain uses TRBV30 and TRBJ2-7; D not resolved. Germline CDR1 and CDR2: GTSNPN and SVGIG (reference sequence). V was clipped by 5 bases and J by 0 bases, with 8 bases between them. The CDR3 has 12 residues. Here the CDR3 reads CAWRGYSYEQYF. The CDR3 nucleotides read TGTGCCTGGCGCGGCTACTCCTACGAGCAGTACTTC.

The rearrangement links TRBV5-1 to TRBJ1-2; D is ambiguous. This CDR3 has 14 residues. Germline V gene sequence: CDR1 SGHRS, CDR2 YFSETQ. The V and J ends lost 0 bases and 4 bases respectively, with 10 bases between them. CDR3 in amino acids: CASSLDRGFYGYTF. The DNA of the CDR3 is TGCGCCAGCAGCTTGGATCGGGGATTCTATGGCTACACCTTC.

This sequence joins TRBV27 and TRBJ2-1; 11 nucleotides align to TRBD1. V gave up 6 bases and J gave up 9 bases; unmatched junction bases: 7. This CDR3 region has 14 residues. CDR1 and CDR2 from the germline V gene are MNHEY and SMNVEV (reference sequence). Here the CDR3 DNA reads TGTGCCAGCAGCTCCGGGACAGGGGGAATTGAGCAGTTCTTC. Encoded protein: CASSSGTGGIEQFF.

The chain combines TRBV11-2 with TRBJ1-1, with TRBD1 as a possible D gene (6 bases). Trimming removed 0 bases from V and 0 bases from J, with 8 bases in between. This CDR3 has 15 residues. Germline assignment: CDR1 SGHAT and CDR2 FQNNGV. CDR3 region: CASSLERQVNTEAFF. The CDR3, as DNA: TGTGCCAGCAGCTTAGAAAGACAGGTGAACACTGAAGCTTTCTTT.

The genes are TRBV6-1 and TRBJ2-7; 8 positions agree with TRBD1. The ends lost 4 bases at V and 7 bases at J; junction bases unmatched: 18. This CDR3 contains 17 residues. Germline V lookup: CDR1 MNHNS, CDR2 SASEGT. CDR3 bases: TGTGCCAGCAGTGTACAACAAACGGGACAGGTTTCCTTAGAGCAGTACTTC. Translating gives CASSVQQTGQVSLEQYF.

V usage is TRBV5-6 and J usage is TRBJ2-3; TRBD1 matches 7 bases. The junction had 16 bases not matched to a gene; V was cut back by 6 bases and J by 9 bases. Germline assignment: CDR1 SGHDT and CDR2 YYEEEE. CDR3 length equals 15 residues. The DNA of the CDR3 is TGTGCCAGCACCTCCAATAGACAGGGTTCATGGACGCAGTATTTT. Its protein product is CASTSNRQGSWTQYF.

A remark on this clone: Distinct nucleotide sequences in the sample also encode this CDR3. The CDR3 here is CASSIQGRNQPQHF. DNA for the CDR3: TGTGCCAGTAGTATACAGGGGCGAAATCAGCCCCAGCATTTT. This chain connects TRBV19 to TRBJ1-5; possibly TRBD1 for D (6 bases). Germline V gene data show CDR1 as LNHDA and CDR2 as SQIVND (reference sequence). The CDR3 covers 14 residues. V was pared by 2 bases and J by 4 bases, with 9 bases between.

This rearrangement joins TRBV4-2 to TRBJ2-2, with D maybe TRBD2 (5 bases). V shed 0 bases and J shed 6 bases, with 14 bases lying between them. Germline CDR1 and CDR2: LGHNA and YNFKEQ. The CDR3 totals 16 residues. CDR3 loop: CASSQDLRELPGELFF. The CDR3 DNA reads as TGTGCCAGCAGCCAAGATCTAAGGGAGCTACCCGGGGAGCTGTTTTTT.

V and J are TRBV5-6 and TRBJ2-1; TRBD2 agrees at 8 bases. The CDR3 sequence is 16 residues long. Trimming cost V 4 bases and J 6 bases; bases outside gene matches: 12. CDR1 is SGHDT, CDR2 YYEEEE, per germline. The CDR3 coding sequence is TGTGCCAGCAGCCCCTTTGGCGGGAGGACAGTCAATGAGCAGTTCTTC. Translated: CASSPFGGRTVNEQFF.

Regarding this clone: Distinct nucleotide sequences in the sample also encode this CDR3. The chain joins TRBV9 to TRBJ1-1; no firm D call. Germline V lookup: CDR1 SGDLS, CDR2 YYNGEE. Trimming shortened V by 0 bases and J by 1 base, and 10 bases separated the two germline ends. This CDR3 comprises 15 residues. In nucleotides, the CDR3 is TGTGCCAGCAGCGTAGATCCCGGTCGGAACACTGAAGCTTTCTTT. Amino acid sequence: CASSVDPGRNTEAFF.

The chain couples TRBV27 to TRBJ2-7, with TRBD2 as a possible D gene (6 bases). The germline V and J ends were trimmed by 11 bases and 7 bases, with 24 bases remaining between them. CDR1 and CDR2 (germline): MNHEY, SMNVEV (reference sequence). There are 14 residues in the CDR3. CDR3: CAVGVGGTLGEQYF. For the CDR3, the DNA is TGTGCCGTGGGGGTGGGAGGAACGTTGGGGGAGCAGTACTTC.

The V gene is TRBV2, the J gene TRBJ1-1; D perhaps matches TRBD1 (5 bases). V lost 6 bases to trimming and J lost 7 bases, with 18 bases between them. The germline gives CDR1 SNHLY, CDR2 FYNNEI. The CDR3 has 14 amino acids. This CDR3 is CASRTDRAGGEAFF. Here the CDR3 DNA reads TGTGCCAGCAGGACAGACAGAGCCGGGGGTGAAGCTTTCTTT.

The chain links TRBV10-3 to TRBJ2-5, with 11 bases that match TRBD2. The trim removed 6 bases at V and 5 bases at J, leaving 11 bases unmatched. The germline CDR1 and CDR2 sequences are ENHRY and SYGVKD. CDR3 length equals 16 residues. The CDR3 is CAIRSGTSGFEETQYF. The CDR3 DNA reads TGTGCCATCAGGAGCGGGACTAGCGGTTTTGAGGAGACCCAGTACTTC.

CDR3 residues: CASSLEPPEKLFF. CDR3 nucleotides: TGTGCCAGCAGCTTGGAGCCCCCTGAAAAACTGTTTTTT. This sequence joins TRBV5-4 and TRBJ1-4; D gene unclear. The length of the CDR3 is 13 residues. Trimming shortened V by 0 bases and J by 7 bases, and 7 bases separated the two germline ends. CDR1 and CDR2 from the germline V gene are SGHNT and YYREEE (reference sequence).

This chain connects TRBV6-5 to TRBJ2-1, with D hard to call. The germline V gene encodes CDR1 MNHEY and CDR2 SVGAGI. This CDR3 region has 11 residues. Deletions cut 6 bases from V and 8 bases from J, with 8 bases between. DNA of the CDR3: TGTGCCAGCAGAATTAGCTATGAGCAGTTCTTC. Protein: CASRISYEQFF.

The chain combines TRBV10-2 with TRBJ1-1, with D possibly TRBD1 on 6 matching bases. Germline V gene sequence: CDR1 WSHSY, CDR2 SAAADI. Trimming shortened V by 5 bases and J by 0 bases, and 22 bases separated the two germline ends. This CDR3 is built from 18 residues. The CDR3 sequence is CASSLIGTGTPMNTEAFF. The DNA of the CDR3 is TGCGCCAGCAGTTTAATTGGCACAGGGACCCCCATGAACACTGAAGCTTTCTTT.

The chain combines TRBV5-4 with TRBJ2-2, with 9 nucleotides matching TRBD2. Germline-derived CDR1 and CDR2 are SGHNT and YYREEE (reference sequence). With 4 bases clipped from V and 0 bases from J, the junction kept 7 bases outside the gene matches. The CDR3 has 17 amino acids. DNA of the CDR3: TGTGCCAGCAGCCAGTTACTAGCGGGCGCGAACACCGGGGAGCTGTTTTTT. Translation gives CASSQLLAGANTGELFF.

This chain links TRBV29-1 with TRBJ2-1, with D possibly matching TRBD1 (6 bases). Germline-derived CDR1 and CDR2 are SQVTM and ANQGSEA. CDR3 length: 14 amino acids. V was clipped by 2 bases and J by 7 bases, with 15 bases between them. The CDR3 DNA is TGCAGCGTTGAAACAGGGAAGGGCTGGAATGAGCAGTTCTTC. Translating gives CSVETGKGWNEQFF.

V gene TRBV6-5 combines with J gene TRBJ2-2, with 10 bases that match TRBD2. J lost 6 bases, V lost 5 bases, and 3 bases had no gene match. CDR3 size: 14 residues. Germline assignment: CDR1 MNHEY and CDR2 SVGAGI. The CDR3 DNA sequence: TGTGCCAGCAGTCAAGGGACTAGCGCCGGGGAGCTGTTTTTT. This translates into CASSQGTSAGELFF.